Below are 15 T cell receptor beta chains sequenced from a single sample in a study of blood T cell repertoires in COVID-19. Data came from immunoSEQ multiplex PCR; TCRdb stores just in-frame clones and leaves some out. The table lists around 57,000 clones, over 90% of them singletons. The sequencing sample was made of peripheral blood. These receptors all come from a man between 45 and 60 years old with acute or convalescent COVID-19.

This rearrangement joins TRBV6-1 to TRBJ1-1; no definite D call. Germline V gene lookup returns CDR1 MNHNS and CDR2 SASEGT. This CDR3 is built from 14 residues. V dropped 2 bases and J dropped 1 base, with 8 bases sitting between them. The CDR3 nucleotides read TGTGCCAGCAGTGAATATGCGGAGAACACTGAAGCTTTCTTT. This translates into CASSEYAENTEAFF.

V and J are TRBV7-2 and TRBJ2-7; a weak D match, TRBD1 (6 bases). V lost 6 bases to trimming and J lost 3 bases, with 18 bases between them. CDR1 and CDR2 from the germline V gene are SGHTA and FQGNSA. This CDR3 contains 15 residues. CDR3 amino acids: CASRAPGDLRYEQYF. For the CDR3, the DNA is TGTGCCAGCAGGGCGCCAGGGGATTTACGCTACGAGCAGTACTTC. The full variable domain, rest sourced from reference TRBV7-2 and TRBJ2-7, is GAGVSQSPSNKVTEKGKDVELRCDPISGHTALYWYRQSLGQGLEFLIYFQGNSAPDKSGLPSDRFSAERTGGSVSTLTIQRTQQEDSAVYLCASRAPGDLRYEQYFGPGTRLTVT.

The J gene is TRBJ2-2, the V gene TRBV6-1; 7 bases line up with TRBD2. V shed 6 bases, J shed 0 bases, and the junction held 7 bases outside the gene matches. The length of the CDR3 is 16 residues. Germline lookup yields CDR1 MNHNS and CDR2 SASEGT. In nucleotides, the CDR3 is TGTGCCAGCAGCGAATTGGCGGGAGCGAACACCGGGGAGCTGTTTTTT. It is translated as CASSELAGANTGELFF.

This CDR3 is CASRSGTGKAFF. The CDR3, as DNA: TGTGCCAGCAGATCCGGGACAGGGAAAGCTTTCTTT. This rearrangement joins TRBV12-3 or TRBV12-4 to TRBJ1-1, with 9 bases fitting TRBD1. This CDR3 region has 12 residues. J lost 9 bases, V lost 6 bases, and 5 bases had no gene match.

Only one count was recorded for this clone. CDR3 sequence: CASSQLAGSYNEQFF. The DNA for the CDR3 is TGTGCCAGCAGCCAGCTAGCGGGATCTTACAATGAGCAGTTCTTC. The chain links TRBV14 to TRBJ2-1; TRBD2 aligns across 9 bases. After removal of 3 bases from V and 4 bases from J, the junction contained 4 bases not matched to a gene. This CDR3 comprises 15 residues. The germline CDR1 and CDR2 sequences are SGHDN and FVKESK.

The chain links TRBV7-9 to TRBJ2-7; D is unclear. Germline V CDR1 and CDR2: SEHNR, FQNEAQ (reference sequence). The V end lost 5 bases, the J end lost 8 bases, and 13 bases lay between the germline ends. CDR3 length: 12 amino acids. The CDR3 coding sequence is TGTGCCAGCAGCATCGTGCTTGGCCAGCAGTACTTC. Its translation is CASSIVLGQQYF.

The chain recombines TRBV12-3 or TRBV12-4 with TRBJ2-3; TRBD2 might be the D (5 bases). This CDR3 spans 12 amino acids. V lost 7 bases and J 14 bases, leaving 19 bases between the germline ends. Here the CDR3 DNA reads TGTGCCAGCAATCTAAGCGGCGATAGAACGTATTTT. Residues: CASNLSGDRTYF.

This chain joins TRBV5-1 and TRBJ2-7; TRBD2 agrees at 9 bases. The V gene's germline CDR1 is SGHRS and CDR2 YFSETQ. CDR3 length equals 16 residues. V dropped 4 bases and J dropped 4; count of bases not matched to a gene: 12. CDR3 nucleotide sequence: TGCGCCAGCAGCCCCTTCTCCGGGACTAGCAGATACGAGCAGTACTTC. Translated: CASSPFSGTSRYEQYF.

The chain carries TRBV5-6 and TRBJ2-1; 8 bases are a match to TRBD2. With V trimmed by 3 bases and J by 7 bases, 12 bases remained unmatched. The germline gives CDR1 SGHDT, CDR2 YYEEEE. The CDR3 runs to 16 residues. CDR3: CASSWRGTRMSNEQFF. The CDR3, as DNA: TGTGCCAGCAGCTGGCGTGGGACTAGGATGTCGAATGAGCAGTTCTTC. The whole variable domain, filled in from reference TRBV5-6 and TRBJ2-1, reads DAGVTQSPTHLIKTRGQQVTLRCSPKSGHDTVSWYQQALGQGPQFIFQYYEEEERQRGNFPDRFSGHQFPNYSSELNVNALLLGDSALYLCASSWRGTRMSNEQFFGPGTRLTVL.

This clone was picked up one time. The CDR3 sequence is CASSASASNEQFF. The CDR3 nucleotides read TGTGCCAGCTCAGCCTCTGCGAGCAATGAGCAGTTCTTC. V is TRBV18 and J is TRBJ2-1; D is ambiguous. The CDR3 has 13 residues. The V end lost 5 bases, the J end lost 6 bases, and 11 bases lay between the germline ends. Germline V gene lookup returns CDR1 KGHSH and CDR2 LQKENI. The entire variable domain, with the rest obtained from reference TRBV18 and TRBJ2-1, is as follows: NAGVMQNPRHLVRRRGQEARLRCSPMKGHSHVYWYRQLPEEGLKFMVYLQKENIIDESGMPKERFSAEFPKEGPSILRIQQVVRGDSAAYFCASSASASNEQFFGPGTRLTVL.

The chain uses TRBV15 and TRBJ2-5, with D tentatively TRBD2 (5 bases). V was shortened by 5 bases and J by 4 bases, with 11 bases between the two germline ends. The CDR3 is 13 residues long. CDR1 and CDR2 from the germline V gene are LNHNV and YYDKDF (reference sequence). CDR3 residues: CATSLGLGETQYF. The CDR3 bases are TGTGCCACCAGCCTAGGACTTGGAGAGACCCAGTACTTC.

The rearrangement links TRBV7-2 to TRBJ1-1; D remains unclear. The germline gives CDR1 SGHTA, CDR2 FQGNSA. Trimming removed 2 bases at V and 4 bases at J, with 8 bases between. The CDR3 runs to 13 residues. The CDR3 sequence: CASSLRPSTEAFF. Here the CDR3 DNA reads TGTGCCAGCAGCTTACGTCCGTCCACTGAAGCTTTCTTT.

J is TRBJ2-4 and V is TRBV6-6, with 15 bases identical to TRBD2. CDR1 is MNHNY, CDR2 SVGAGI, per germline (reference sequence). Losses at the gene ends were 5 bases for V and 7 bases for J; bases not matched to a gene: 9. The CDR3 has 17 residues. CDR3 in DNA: TGTGCCAGCAGTCCCCGGACTAGCGGGAGGGCGAAGAACATTCAGTACTTC. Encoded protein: CASSPRTSGRAKNIQYF.

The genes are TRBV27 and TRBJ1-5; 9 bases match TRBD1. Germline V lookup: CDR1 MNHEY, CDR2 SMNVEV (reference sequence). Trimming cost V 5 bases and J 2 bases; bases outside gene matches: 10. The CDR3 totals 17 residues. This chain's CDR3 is CASSQQGQGVGNQPQHF. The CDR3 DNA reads TGTGCCAGCAGTCAACAGGGACAGGGAGTCGGCAATCAGCCCCAGCATTTT.

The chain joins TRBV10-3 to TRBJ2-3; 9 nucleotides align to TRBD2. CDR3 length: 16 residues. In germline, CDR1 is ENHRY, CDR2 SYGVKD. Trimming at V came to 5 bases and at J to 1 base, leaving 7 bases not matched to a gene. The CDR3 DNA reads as TGTGCCATCAGTCGCGGTAGCGGGAGTGGCACAGATACGCAGTATTTT. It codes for CAISRGSGSGTDTQYF.